These T cell receptor beta chains were read from a single sample in a study of cytomegalovirus exposure and HLA in healthy donors. Assay: immunoSEQ multiplex PCR; the TCRdb copy retains only in-frame clones and omits some. Of some 180,000 clones detected, 78% appear once; the ten largest clones hold approximately 2.9%. Sequencing used PBMCs. These receptors were obtained from a female donor in good health and CMV-seronegative. CDR3s include the opening cysteine and the closing phenylalanine or tryptophan. A D gene is named only where the DNA matches it firmly. The size field is filled for only some rows; it gives once, few, many or a size class.

V,J,size,D,CDR3,DNA
TRBV2,TRBJ2-3,NA,TRBD2,CASLTSGGSLGTDTQYF,TGTGCCAGCTTGACTAGCGGGGGGTCTTTGGGCACAGATACGCAGTATTTT
TRBV21-1,TRBJ1-5,NA,NA,CASRGRGKYSNQPQHF,TGTGCCAGCAGGGGCAGGGGGAAATATAGCAATCAGCCCCAGCATTTT
TRBV11-3,TRBJ1-4,NA,NA,CASSSGLGGTTNEKLFF,TGTGCCAGCAGTTCGGGACTGGGGGGGACGACTAATGAAAAACTGTTTTTT
TRBV6-1,TRBJ1-1,NA,NA,CASRAGLVNTEAFF,TGTGCCAGCCGAGCAGGGCTAGTGAACACTGAAGCTTTCTTT
TRBV29-1,TRBJ2-5,once,TRBD1,CSVTGTGHVETQYF,TGCAGCGTTACTGGGACAGGGCATGTAGAGACCCAGTACTTC
TRBV11-2,TRBJ1-2,NA,NA,CASSPRTGSNGYTF,TGTGCCAGCAGCCCGAGGACGGGATCGAATGGCTACACCTTC
TRBV9,TRBJ1-3,NA,NA,CASSVAIGSGNTIYF,TGTGCCAGCAGCGTAGCGATCGGCTCTGGAAACACCATATATTTT
TRBV2,TRBJ2-7,NA,NA,CASSSPGQRVGEQYF,TGTGCCAGCAGTTCACCGGGACAGCGGGTGGGGGAGCAGTACTTC
TRBV7-9,TRBJ2-2,once,TRBD2,CSSSPWGGNTGELFF,TGTTCCAGCAGCCCCTGGGGGGGGAACACCGGGGAGCTGTTTTTT
TRBV4-1,TRBJ2-3,NA,NA,CASSQEGGGWTDTQYF,TGCGCCAGCAGCCAAGAAGGGGGGGGGTGGACAGATACGCAGTATTTT
TRBV5-1,TRBJ2-1,NA,NA,CASRYRLPINEQFF,TGCGCCAGCAGGTACAGGTTACCAATCAATGAGCAGTTCTTC
TRBV28,TRBJ2-7,NA,TRBD2,CASKAGGVYEQYF,TGTGCCAGCAAGGCGGGAGGAGTGTACGAGCAGTACTTC
TRBV6-6,TRBJ1-3,NA,NA,CASSLGGASGNTIYF,TGTGCCAGCAGTCTGGGAGGGGCCTCTGGAAACACCATATATTTT
TRBV30,TRBJ1-2,NA,NA,CAWSGDRDGYTF,TGTGCCTGGAGCGGAGACCGTGATGGCTACACCTTC
TRBV2,TRBJ1-3,NA,TRBD1,CASTPLRQGGRNTIYF,TGTGCCAGCACTCCCCTTCGACAGGGAGGTAGAAACACCATATATTTT
TRBV6-1,TRBJ2-7,NA,TRBD2,CASSEVFVRLAGRGSYEQYF,TGTGCCAGCAGTGAAGTATTTGTTAGGCTAGCGGGAAGGGGCTCCTACGAGCAGTACTTC
TRBV18,TRBJ2-1,NA,NA,CASSREIQYNEQFF,TGTGCCAGCTCAAGGGAGATACAATACAATGAGCAGTTCTTC